These T cell receptor beta chains were read from a single sample in a study of radiation and T cells in renal cell carcinoma. Clones were read by immunoSEQ multiplex PCR, and TCRdb kept only the in-frame ones, dropping some. The sample lists some 130,000 clones; 88% were seen once. The material sequenced was blood, taken from a patient whose treatment included radiotherapy and nephrectomy. The source is a woman in her 70s with renal cell carcinoma. Each CDR3 is given with its conserved first and last residue. The D gene is left open where the match is weak. Only some rows state a clone size, as once, few, many or a class for expanded clones.

>TRBD1|TRBV19|once|TRBJ2-4
TGTGCCAGTAGTCTGCCCGGGACAGGGACCAAAAACATTCAGTACTTC
CASSLPGTGTKNIQYF
>NA|TRBV19|NA|TRBJ1-4
TGTGCCAGTAGTCCACGGGGCGCTAATGAAAAACTGTTTTTT
CASSPRGANEKLFF
>NA|TRBV6-6|NA|TRBJ2-5
TGTGCCAGCAGCCCTGTCCAAGAGACCCAGTACTTC
CASSPVQETQYF
>TRBD1|TRBV7-2|NA|TRBJ1-6
TGTGCCAGCGCGTTTGGGACAGGGTATAATTCACCCCTCCACTTT
CASAFGTGYNSPLHF
>TRBD1|TRBV2|NA|TRBJ1-2
TGTGCCAGCATGCCCGACAGGGGTGTGGGTGGTGGCTACACCTTC
CASMPDRGVGGGYTF
>TRBD1|TRBV28|NA|TRBJ2-7
TGTGCCAGCAGATCCACAGGGGTGTACGAGCAGTACTTC
CASRSTGVYEQYF
>NA|TRBV9|NA|TRBJ2-3
TGTGCCAGCAGCGTAGGGTACACAGATACGCAGTATTTT
CASSVGYTDTQYF
>NA|TRBV5-1|NA|TRBJ1-2
TGCGCCAGCAGCCTCGACAGGTCTAACTATGGCTACACCTTC
CASSLDRSNYGYTF
>NA|TRBV5-4|NA|TRBJ1-2
TGTGCCAGCAGCTTCCCTGCTTCCGCTTCCGTTGGCTACACCTTC
CASSFPASASVGYTF
>NA|TRBV2|NA|TRBJ2-1
TGTGCCAGCAGTGACGTGGGGGGCACCTACAATGAGCAGTTCTTC
CASSDVGGTYNEQFF
>NA|TRBV5-1|NA|TRBJ2-5
TGCGCCAGCAGCTTGGGGGGGGCTATCCAAGAGACCCAGTACTTC
CASSLGGAIQETQYF
>NA|TRBV6-6|once|TRBJ1-1
TGTGCCAGCCTGGGACACCCTCTGTCGGACACTGAAGCTTTCTTT
CASLGHPLSDTEAFF
>NA|TRBV10-3|NA|TRBJ1-5
TGTGCCATCAGTGAGTCGATGCTGACAGGCAATCAGCCCCAGCATTTT
CAISESMLTGNQPQHF
>NA|TRBV30|NA|TRBJ2-3
TGTGCCTGGAGTTTATCAGGGGTCGGGAACACAGATACGCAGTATTTT
CAWSLSGVGNTDTQYF
>TRBD2|TRBV27|NA|TRBJ2-3
TGTGCCACCCTGTCACTAGCGGGGGGAGGCGGGGACACAGATACGCAGTATTTT
CATLSLAGGGGDTDTQYF
>NA|TRBV5-6|NA|TRBJ2-7
TGTGCCAGCAGCTTGGGGACAGCAGCCTACGAGCAGTACTTC
CASSLGTAAYEQYF
>NA|TRBV19|NA|TRBJ1-6
TGTGCCAGTCAACCCACAGGGTCATCACCCCTCCACTTT
CASQPTGSSPLHF
>NA|TRBV6-6|NA|TRBJ2-1
TGTGCCAGCAGAGGACAGAGCTCCTACAATGAGCAGTTCTTC
CASRGQSSYNEQFF